Listed here is a single TCR beta chain. Trimming removed 7 bases from V and 4 bases from J; junction bases left unmatched: 11. The germline V gene has CDR1 SGHVS and CDR2 FQNEAQ. This CDR3 contains 17 residues. The data stem from a study of blood T cell repertoires in COVID-19. Background on the study: COVID-19 samples, acute and convalescent, were from the United States, Italy and Spain. T cells, B-cell-depleted T cells, or PBMCs supplied cDNA or gDNA.

The authors' processing: Quantification of nucleated cells was approximated via reference gene primer amplification. Method: immunoSEQ multiplex PCR; TCRdb's copy keeps in-frame clones and lacks some. Clonal size and the V and J genes are those of that table, whereas D and trimming came from the DNA. The sample records some 38,000 clones, around nine tenths being singletons. This rearrangement joins TRBV7-8 to TRBJ1-6; 9 nucleotides agree with TRBD1. Sequenced material: peripheral blood. The clonotype comes from an older man with acute or convalescent COVID-19. The CDR3 DNA reads as TGTGCCAGCACCCCAGGCGGACAGGGGTTTTATAATTCACCCCTCCACTTT. Protein: CASTPGGQGFYNSPLHF.